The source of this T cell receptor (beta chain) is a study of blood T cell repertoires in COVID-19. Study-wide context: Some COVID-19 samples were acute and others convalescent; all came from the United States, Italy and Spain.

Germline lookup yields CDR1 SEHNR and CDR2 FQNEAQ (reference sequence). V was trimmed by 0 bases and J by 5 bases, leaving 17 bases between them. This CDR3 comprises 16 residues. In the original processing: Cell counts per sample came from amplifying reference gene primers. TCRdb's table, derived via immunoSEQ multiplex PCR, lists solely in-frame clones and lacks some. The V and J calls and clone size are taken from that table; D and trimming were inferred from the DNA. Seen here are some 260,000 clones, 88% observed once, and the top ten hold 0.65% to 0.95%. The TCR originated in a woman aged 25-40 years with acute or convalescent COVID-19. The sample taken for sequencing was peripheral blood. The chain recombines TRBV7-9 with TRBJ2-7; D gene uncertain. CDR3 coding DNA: TGTGCCAGCAGCTTAGCGTCCTCTCGCTCGGTCCACGAGCAGTACTTC. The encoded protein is CASSLASSRSVHEQYF.